These 5 T cell receptor beta chains were all obtained from the same sample, sequenced in a study of regulatory T cells in long-lasting Graves disease. Time point reported: newly diagnosed GD, antithyroid drugs for less than 3 months. PBMC RNA was the source of the TCR library. Combining iRepertoire HTBI primers with Arm-PCR of CDR3 regions, the authors built TCR beta libraries. TCRdb re-analysed the multiplex PCR reads in MiXCR, keeping a single row per CDR3 protein. The repertoire includes more than 400,000 distinct CDR3 sequences, around 15% of them detected once, and more than 10% sits in the top ten. These data were likewise used in another study, on T cells in Graves' hyperthyroidism and ophthalmopathy.

The sample in question was peripheral blood mononuclear cells (PBMCs), obtained at new diagnosis, from a patient treated with antithyroid drugs. These TCRs come from a man in his forties or fifties with Graves disease.

V usage is TRBV28 and J usage is TRBJ2-7, with D possibly matching TRBD1 (6 bases). The germline CDR1 and CDR2 sequences are MDHEN and SYDVKM. Between the trimmed V and J ends, which lost 6 bases and 7 bases, there was a span of 10 bases. This CDR3 spans 11 amino acids. The CDR3 spells CASRQGVEQYF. CDR3 coding DNA: TGTGCCAGCAGACAGGGAGTGGAGCAGTACTTC.

CDR3 in DNA: TGTGCCAGCAGTTACTCGACAGCGGGATCCTACGAGCAGTACTTC. Translation: CASSYSTAGSYEQYF. The chain has TRBV6-5 and TRBJ2-7; 7 positions agree with TRBD2. Germline lookup yields CDR1 MNHEY and CDR2 SVGAGI. V gave up 0 bases and J gave up 1 base; unmatched junction bases: 3. This CDR3 is 15 amino acids long.

This chain uses TRBV30 with TRBJ2-1, with D perhaps matching TRBD1 (6 bases). V was trimmed by 1 base and J by 10 bases, leaving 17 bases between them. This CDR3 has 14 amino acids. Germline CDR1 reads GTSNPN; CDR2 reads SVGIG (reference sequence). The CDR3 DNA follows: TGTGCCTGGAGTGGCCCGGCAGGGGTGGTGGAGCAGTTCTTC. Protein product: CAWSGPAGVVEQFF.

This chain joins TRBV6-5 and TRBJ2-2; D ambiguous. Trimming took 2 bases from V and 3 from J, leaving 4 bases between them. This CDR3 is built from 13 residues. From germline, CDR1 is MNHEY and CDR2 SVGAGI. CDR3 nucleotides: TGTGCCAGCAGTTACGGGGACACCGGGGAGCTGTTTTTT. This sequence encodes CASSYGDTGELFF.

This clonotype was seen only a few times. The V gene is TRBV12-3 or TRBV12-4, the J gene TRBJ1-1; 7 bases line up with TRBD1. CDR3 length equals 14 residues. Losses at the gene ends were 8 bases for V and 2 bases for J; bases not matched to a gene: 8. In DNA form, the CDR3 reads TGTGCCAGCCAGTTGAAGGGGGCTAACACTGAAGCTTTCTTT. Translating gives CASQLKGANTEAFF.